The rows below give T cell receptor beta chains drawn from one sample of a study of shared clonotypes between healthy human individuals. Only in-frame clones appear in the TCRdb table, and some are missing; sequencing was by immunoSEQ multiplex PCR. This table has approximately 2.5 million clones, 90% to 95% appearing once. The sample was naive CD4+ T cells sorted from blood. These receptors originate from a man younger than 35 in good health. Each CDR3 is given without its conserved first and last residue. A D gene is named only where the DNA matches it firmly.

V,D,J,CDR3
TRBV18,TRBD2,TRBJ2-2,ASSPPGQRERTGELF
TRBV19,TRBD1,TRBJ1-2,ASSPGQGHDYGYT
TRBV10-2,NA,TRBJ2-1,ASSDSYEQF
TRBV2,NA,TRBJ1-1,ASSTGNTEAF
TRBV6-5,NA,TRBJ1-6,ASSRGGKTESPLH
TRBV28,NA,TRBJ2-7,ASSPFKGSYEQY
TRBV5-1,NA,TRBJ1-1,ASSSGGRSNTEAF
TRBV2,NA,TRBJ2-5,ASSEATRGEETQY
TRBV30,NA,TRBJ1-1,ALVNTGAF
TRBV11-2,TRBD2,TRBJ2-7,ASSLAGGYYEQY
TRBV10-1,TRBD2,TRBJ2-1,ASSPSGTYNEQF
TRBV5-1,NA,TRBJ2-7,ASSWRRQVGARY
TRBV5-1,NA,TRBJ1-1,ASSLQGGTEAF
TRBV7-9,NA,TRBJ2-1,ASSLRLVNEQF
TRBV5-4,TRBD1,TRBJ1-3,ASRDGTAGNTIY
TRBV2,NA,TRBJ2-7,ASRTEAASSYEQY
TRBV29-1,NA,TRBJ2-3,SVRGGGPRDTQY
TRBV7-8,NA,TRBJ2-3,ASSSDSTSTDTQY
TRBV7-2,TRBD1,TRBJ1-6,ASSLEGTVDSPLH
TRBV19,NA,TRBJ2-6,ASSDDSSGANVLT
TRBV7-2,TRBD2,TRBJ2-3,ASSQTAGHTDTQY
TRBV7-3,NA,TRBJ2-5,ASSLTVVETQY
TRBV18,NA,TRBJ2-5,ASSRAEQETQY
TRBV19,NA,TRBJ2-5,ASSGGFGETQY
TRBV11-2,NA,TRBJ1-6,ASSPRDAGSYNSPLH
TRBV10-2,TRBD1,TRBJ2-5,ASSGQGISETQY
TRBV5-1,TRBD1,TRBJ2-3,ASSPYTGQYTDTQY
TRBV5-1,NA,TRBJ2-7,ASSLVQGHYEQY
TRBV29-1,NA,TRBJ1-1,SAGGRLNTEAF
TRBV10-3,NA,TRBJ2-7,AISEPGVAFRYEQY
TRBV28,TRBD1,TRBJ2-1,ASSEARQGAVRGF
TRBV2,TRBD1,TRBJ2-7,ASTRDRNLYEQY
TRBV7-2,NA,TRBJ2-5,ASSLDPRFQETQY
TRBV30,NA,TRBJ1-2,AWSSGGAVGYT
TRBV6-6,NA,TRBJ1-6,ASRDTTNSPLH
TRBV29-1,TRBD2,TRBJ2-3,SVADHRLAGGHNSDADTQY
TRBV6-5,NA,TRBJ1-6,ASRRQVLNSPLH
TRBV7-8,NA,TRBJ2-2,ASSLVGTLTGELF
TRBV7-8,NA,TRBJ2-5,ASSFGQGFRETQY
TRBV11-2,TRBD2,TRBJ2-2,RTRAATGELF
TRBV10-2,NA,TRBJ2-7,ASRVGGRDYEQY
TRBV6-1,NA,TRBJ2-5,ASSLGLGRGETQY
TRBV6-5,NA,TRBJ1-3,ASSSGGLGNTIY
TRBV2,TRBD2,TRBJ2-1,ASSSYTSGRAGEQF
TRBV7-9,NA,TRBJ2-6,ASSLALSGANVLT
TRBV19,TRBD1,TRBJ1-5,ASIGDRNQPQH
TRBV9,NA,TRBJ1-6,ASSVVGRPLH
TRBV11-2,NA,TRBJ1-3,ASSPPEVSGNTIY